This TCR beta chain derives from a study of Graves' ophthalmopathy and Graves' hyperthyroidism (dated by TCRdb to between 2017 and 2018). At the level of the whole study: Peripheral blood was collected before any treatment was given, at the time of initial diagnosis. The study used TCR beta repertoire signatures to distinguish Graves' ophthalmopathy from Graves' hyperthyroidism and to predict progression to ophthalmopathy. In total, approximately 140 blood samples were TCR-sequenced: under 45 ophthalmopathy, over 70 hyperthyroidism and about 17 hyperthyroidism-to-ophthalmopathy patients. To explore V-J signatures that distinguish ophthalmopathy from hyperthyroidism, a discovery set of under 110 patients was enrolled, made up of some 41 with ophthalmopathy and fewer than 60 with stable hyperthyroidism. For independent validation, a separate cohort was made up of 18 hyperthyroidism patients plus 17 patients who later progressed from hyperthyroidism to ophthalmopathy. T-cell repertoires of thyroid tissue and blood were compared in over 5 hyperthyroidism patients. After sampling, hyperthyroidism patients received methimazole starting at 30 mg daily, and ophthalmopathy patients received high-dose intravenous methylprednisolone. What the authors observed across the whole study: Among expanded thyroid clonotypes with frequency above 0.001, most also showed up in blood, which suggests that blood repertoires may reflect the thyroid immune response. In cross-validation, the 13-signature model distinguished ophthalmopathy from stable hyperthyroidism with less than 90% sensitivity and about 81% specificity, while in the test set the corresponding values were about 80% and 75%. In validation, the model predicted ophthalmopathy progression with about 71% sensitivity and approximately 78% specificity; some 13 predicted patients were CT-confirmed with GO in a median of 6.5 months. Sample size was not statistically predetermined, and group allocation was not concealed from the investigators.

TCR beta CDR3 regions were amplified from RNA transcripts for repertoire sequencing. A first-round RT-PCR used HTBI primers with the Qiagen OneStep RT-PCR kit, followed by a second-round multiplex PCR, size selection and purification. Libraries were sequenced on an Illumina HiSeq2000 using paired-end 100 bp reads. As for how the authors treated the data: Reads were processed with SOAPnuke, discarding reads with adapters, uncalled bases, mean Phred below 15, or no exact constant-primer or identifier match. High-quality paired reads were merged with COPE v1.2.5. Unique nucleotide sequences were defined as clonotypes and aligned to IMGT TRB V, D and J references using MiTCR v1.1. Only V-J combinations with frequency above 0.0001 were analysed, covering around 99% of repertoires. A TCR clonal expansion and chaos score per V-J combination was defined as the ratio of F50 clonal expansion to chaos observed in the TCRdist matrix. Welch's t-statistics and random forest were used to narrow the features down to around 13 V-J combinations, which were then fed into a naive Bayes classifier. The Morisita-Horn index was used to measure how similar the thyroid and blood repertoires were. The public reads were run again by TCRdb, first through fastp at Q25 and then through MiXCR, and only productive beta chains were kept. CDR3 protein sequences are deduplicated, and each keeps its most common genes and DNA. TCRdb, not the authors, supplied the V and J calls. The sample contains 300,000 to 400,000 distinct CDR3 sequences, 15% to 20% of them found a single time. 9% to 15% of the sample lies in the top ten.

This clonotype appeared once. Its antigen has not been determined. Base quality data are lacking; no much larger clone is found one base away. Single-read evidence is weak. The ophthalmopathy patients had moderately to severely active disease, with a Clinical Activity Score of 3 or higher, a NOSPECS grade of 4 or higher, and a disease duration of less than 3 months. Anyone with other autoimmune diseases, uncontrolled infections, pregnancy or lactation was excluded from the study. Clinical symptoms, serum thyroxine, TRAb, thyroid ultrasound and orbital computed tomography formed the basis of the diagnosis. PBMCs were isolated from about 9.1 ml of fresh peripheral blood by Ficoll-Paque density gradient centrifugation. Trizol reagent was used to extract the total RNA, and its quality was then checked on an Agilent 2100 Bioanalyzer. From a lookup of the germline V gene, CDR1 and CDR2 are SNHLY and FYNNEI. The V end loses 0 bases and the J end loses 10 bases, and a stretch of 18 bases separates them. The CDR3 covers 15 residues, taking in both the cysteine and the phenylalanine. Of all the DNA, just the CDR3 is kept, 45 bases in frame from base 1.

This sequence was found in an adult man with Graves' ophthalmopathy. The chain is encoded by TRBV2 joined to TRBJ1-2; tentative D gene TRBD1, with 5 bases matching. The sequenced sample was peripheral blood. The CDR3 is CASSEAGQGNRDYTF. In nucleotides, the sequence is TGTGCCAGCAGTGAAGCGGGGCAGGGAAATCGCGACTACACCTTC. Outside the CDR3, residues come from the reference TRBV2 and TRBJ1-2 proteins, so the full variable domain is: EPEVTQTPSHQVTQMGQEVILRCVPISNHLYFYWYRQILGQKVEFLVSFYNNEISEKSEIFDDQFSVERPDGSNFTLKIRSTKLEDSAMYFCASSEAGQGNRDYTFGSGTRLTVV.